A selection of T cell receptor beta chains follows, all from one sample in a study of CD8+ T cells in alopecia areata. Assay: immunoSEQ multiplex PCR; the TCRdb copy retains only in-frame clones and omits some. The top ten clones hold roughly 5% of a sample with approximately 190,000 clones, roughly 64% of them seen once. The starting material was CD4+ T cells sorted from blood, obtained at week 24, from a patient treated with tofacitinib. The receptors here all came from a human donor with alopecia areata. Both conserved end residues are part of each CDR3. A D gene is named only where the DNA matches it firmly. The size field is filled for only some rows; it gives once, few, many or a size class.

clone_size	d_call	v_call	j_call	cdr3_aa	cdr3_nt
.	.	TRBV7-2	TRBJ2-4	CASSLSRVGKNIQYF	TGTGCCAGCAGCTTGAGCAGGGTTGGCAAAAACATTCAGTACTTC
.	TRBD1	TRBV29-1	TRBJ2-6	CSARTGGSGANVLTF	TGCAGCGCCAGGACAGGGGGTTCTGGGGCCAACGTCCTGACTTTC
few	.	TRBV29-1	TRBJ2-7	CATGRDHEQYF	TGCGCAACGGGAAGGGACCACGAGCAGTACTTC
.	.	TRBV29-1	TRBJ2-1	CSVKALQGRTYNEQFF	TGCAGCGTCAAAGCCCTACAGGGCCGAACATACAATGAGCAGTTCTTC
few	.	TRBV2	TRBJ2-3	CASGGRPTDTQYF	TGTGCCAGCGGGGGGCGACCCACAGATACGCAGTATTTT
.	.	TRBV10-3	TRBJ1-1	CAITPGGIDNTEAFF	TGTGCCATCACCCCGGGGGGTATTGATAACACTGAAGCTTTCTTT
few	.	TRBV28	TRBJ1-5	CASSEGGVGNQPQHF	TGTGCCAGCAGCGAGGGAGGGGTTGGGAATCAGCCCCAGCATTTT
once	.	TRBV7-2	TRBJ1-1	CASRTLFEAFF	TGTGCCAGCAGAACCTTATTTGAAGCTTTCTTT
once	.	TRBV27	TRBJ1-2	CASSLEGMGYTF	TGTGCCAGCAGTTTAGAAGGGATGGGCTACACCTTC
.	TRBD1	TRBV5-1	TRBJ2-5	CASSPQGGPETQYF	TGCGCCAGCAGCCCCCAAGGGGGCCCGGAGACCCAGTACTTC
.	TRBD1	TRBV4-3	TRBJ1-1	CASSRPAGQGGVEAFF	TGCGCCAGCAGCCGACCCGCAGGACAGGGGGGTGTTGAAGCTTTCTTT
.	TRBD2	TRBV7-2	TRBJ2-5	CASRWRREGRETQYF	TGTGCCAGCAGATGGAGGCGGGAGGGCCGCGAGACCCAGTACTTC
few	TRBD2	TRBV5-1	TRBJ2-5	CASSLIAGEETQYF	TGCGCCAGCAGCTTAATAGCGGGAGAAGAGACCCAGTACTTC
.	.	TRBV19	TRBJ2-5	CASRAPGHQETQYF	TGTGCCAGTAGGGCCCCGGGACATCAAGAGACCCAGTACTTC
.	TRBD1	TRBV7-2	TRBJ1-3	CASSPDRAGNTIYF	TGTGCCAGCAGCCCAGACAGGGCTGGAAACACCATATATTTT
.	TRBD2	TRBV4-1	TRBJ2-7	CASSRTAGTSGYEQYF	TGCGCCAGCAGCCGAACAGCCGGGACTAGCGGGTACGAGCAGTACTTC
.	.	TRBV7-2	TRBJ2-7	CASRHGDTRGVGQYF	TGTGCCAGCAGACATGGGGACACCCGGGGGGTCGGGCAGTACTTC
.	.	TRBV5-6	TRBJ1-5	CASSFANQPQHF	TGTGCCAGCAGCTTCGCCAATCAGCCCCAGCATTTT
many	.	TRBV5-1	TRBJ2-6	CASRTQGAGANVLTF	TGCGCCAGCAGAACCCAGGGTGCTGGGGCCAACGTCCTGACTTTC
.	.	TRBV4-3	TRBJ2-3	CASSQGDRAGNTDTQYF	TGCGCCAGCAGCCAAGGCGATCGGGCGGGTAACACAGATACGCAGTATTTT
few	.	TRBV5-1	TRBJ2-1	CASSLAVGASDEQFF	TGCGCCAGCAGCTTGGCCGTCGGAGCATCCGATGAGCAGTTCTTC
.	.	TRBV30	TRBJ2-3	CAWSPRTLRRTDTQYF	TGTGCCTGGAGTCCTCGGACCCTACGTCGCACAGATACGCAGTATTTT
.	.	TRBV7-2	TRBJ2-7	CASSLGRDGEQYF	TGTGCCAGCAGCTTAGGAAGAGACGGCGAGCAGTACTTC
few	.	TRBV7-6	TRBJ2-2	CASSLRISNTGELFF	TGTGCCAGCAGCCTAAGGATTTCGAACACCGGGGAGCTGTTTTTT
few	.	TRBV7-9	TRBJ2-5	CASSLAREETQYF	TGTGCCAGCAGCTTAGCCAGGGAAGAGACCCAGTACTTC
few	.	TRBV14	TRBJ1-1	CASSQEVNTEAFF	TGTGCCAGCAGCCAAGAAGTGAACACTGAAGCTTTCTTT
few	TRBD1	TRBV7-3	TRBJ1-1	CASSLSGTGGRGAFF	TGTGCCAGCAGCCTCTCCGGGACAGGGGGTAGGGGAGCTTTCTTT
.	TRBD2	TRBV7-3	TRBJ2-3	CASGGSSTDTQYF	TGTGCCAGCGGCGGGAGTAGCACAGATACGCAGTATTTT
few	.	TRBV7-2	TRBJ2-3	CASSQTDRRGWPDTQYF	TGTGCCAGCAGCCAAACAGACCGAAGGGGTTGGCCAGATACGCAGTATTTT
few	.	TRBV29-1	TRBJ2-5	CSVDISSGETQYF	TGCAGCGTTGATATTTCATCCGGGGAGACCCAGTACTTC
.	TRBD1	TRBV9	TRBJ1-2	CASSEGWDSQDGYTF	TGTGCCAGCAGCGAAGGCTGGGACAGTCAAGATGGCTACACCTTC
few	.	TRBV7-7	TRBJ1-4	CASSPGDLRTNEKLFF	TGTGCCAGCAGCCCAGGGGACCTTAGGACTAATGAAAAACTGTTTTTT
few	TRBD2	TRBV9	TRBJ2-2	CASSVEPGLATGELFF	TGTGCCAGCAGCGTGGAACCGGGACTAGCGACCGGGGAGCTGTTTTTT
.	.	TRBV4-3	TRBJ2-4	CASSQANDWWVKNIQYF	TGCGCCAGCAGCCAGGCGAATGACTGGTGGGTCAAAAACATTCAGTACTTC
.	TRBD1	TRBV7-2	TRBJ1-1	CASSLEGTVSGAFF	TGTGCCAGCAGCTTAGAGGGGACAGTGAGTGGCGCTTTCTTT
.	TRBD1	TRBV5-4	TRBJ2-5	CASSAGQGVGTQYF	TGTGCCAGCAGCGCGGGACAGGGGGTCGGGACCCAGTACTTC
once	.	TRBV6-5	TRBJ2-7	CASSYILRVPPYEQYF	TGTGCCAGCAGTTACATTCTCCGCGTCCCTCCCTACGAGCAGTACTTC
.	.	TRBV5-1	TRBJ2-2	CASSLGSVLAPGELFF	TGCGCCAGCAGCTTGGGAAGCGTGCTAGCGCCCGGGGAGCTGTTTTTT
.	.	TRBV5-1	TRBJ1-2	CASSLVGDGYTF	TGCGCCAGCAGCTTGGTCGGGGATGGCTATACCTTC
.	.	TRBV4-3	TRBJ1-5	CASSQEAGGFNQPQHF	TGCGCCAGCAGCCAAGAAGCAGGAGGGTTTAATCAGCCCCAGCATTTT
few	TRBD2	TRBV9	TRBJ2-3	CASSVVPGGGTTDTQYF	TGTGCCAGCAGCGTCGTGCCCGGCGGGGGGACCACAGATACGCAGTATTTT
few	TRBD1	TRBV5-5	TRBJ2-7	CASRSPGQTYEQYF	TGTGCCAGCAGATCACCGGGACAGACCTACGAGCAGTACTTC
.	.	TRBV27	TRBJ1-5	CASSRKGEYQPQHF	TGTGCCAGCAGCCGTAAGGGCGAGTATCAGCCCCAGCATTTT
.	.	TRBV29-1	TRBJ1-1	CSVAGDIFFMNTEAFF	TGCAGCGTTGCCGGGGACATATTTTTCATGAACACTGAAGCTTTCTTT
.	.	TRBV25-1	TRBJ1-1	CASLNWTANTEAFF	TGTGCCAGCCTGAACTGGACAGCGAACACTGAAGCTTTCTTT
.	TRBD1	TRBV27	TRBJ1-1	CASRQDRATEAFF	TGTGCCAGCAGACAGGACAGGGCCACTGAAGCTTTCTTT
.	.	TRBV5-1	TRBJ1-5	CASSLVGGSNQPQHF	TGCGCCAGCAGCTTGGTTGGGGGTTCTAATCAGCCCCAGCATTTT